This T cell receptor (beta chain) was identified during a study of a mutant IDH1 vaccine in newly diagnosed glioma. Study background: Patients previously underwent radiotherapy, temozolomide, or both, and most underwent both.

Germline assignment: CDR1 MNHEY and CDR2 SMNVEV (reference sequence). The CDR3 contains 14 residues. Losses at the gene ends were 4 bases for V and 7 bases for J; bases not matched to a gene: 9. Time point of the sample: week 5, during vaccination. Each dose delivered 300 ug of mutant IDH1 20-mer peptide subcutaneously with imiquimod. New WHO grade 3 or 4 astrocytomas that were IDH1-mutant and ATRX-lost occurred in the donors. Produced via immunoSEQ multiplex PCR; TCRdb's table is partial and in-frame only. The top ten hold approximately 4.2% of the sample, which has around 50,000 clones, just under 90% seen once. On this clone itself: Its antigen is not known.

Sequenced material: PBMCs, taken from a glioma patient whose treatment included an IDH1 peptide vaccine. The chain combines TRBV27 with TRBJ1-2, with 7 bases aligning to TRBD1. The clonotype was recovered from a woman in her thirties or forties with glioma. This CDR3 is CASSYQGGNGGYTF. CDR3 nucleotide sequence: TGTGCCAGCAGTTATCAAGGGGGCAACGGTGGCTACACCTTC.